This T cell receptor (beta chain) was captured by sequencing in a study of Graves' ophthalmopathy and Graves' hyperthyroidism. Study observations and caveats: In blood, most expanded thyroid clonotypes above 0.001 frequency were also detected.

RNA served as the template for amplifying TCR beta CDR3 regions. The workflow started with a first-round RT-PCR run with HTBI primers and then moved on to a second-round multiplex PCR. MiXCR was run by TCRdb on the multiplex PCR reads, yielding one entry per CDR3 protein. The table lists approximately 640,000 distinct CDR3 sequences, about two fifths of them singletons, with over 2.5% in the top ten. Concerning this clonotype itself: The antigen is unknown.

Trimming removed 1 base at V and 3 bases at J, with 10 bases between. The CDR3 is 15 amino acids. The germline CDR1 and CDR2 sequences are SGHVS and FQNEAQ. The TCR originated in an adult man with Graves' ophthalmopathy. The specimen sequenced was peripheral blood. V gene TRBV7-8 combines with J gene TRBJ1-3, with D unresolved. The CDR3 loop is CASSLDGNYGNTIYF. The CDR3, as DNA: TGTGCCAGCAGCTTAGACGGGAACTATGGAAACACCATATATTTT.